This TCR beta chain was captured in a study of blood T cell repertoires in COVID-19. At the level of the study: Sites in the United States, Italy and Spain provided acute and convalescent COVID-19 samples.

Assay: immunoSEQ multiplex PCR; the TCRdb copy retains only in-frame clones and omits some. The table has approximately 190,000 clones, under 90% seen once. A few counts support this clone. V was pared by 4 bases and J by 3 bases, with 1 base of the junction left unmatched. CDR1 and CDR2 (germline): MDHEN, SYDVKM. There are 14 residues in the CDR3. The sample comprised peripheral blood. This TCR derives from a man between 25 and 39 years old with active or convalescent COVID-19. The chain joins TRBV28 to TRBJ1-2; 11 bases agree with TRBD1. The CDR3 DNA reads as TGTGCCAGCAGTTCGGGACAGGGGGACTATGGCTACACCTTC. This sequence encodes CASSSGQGDYGYTF.